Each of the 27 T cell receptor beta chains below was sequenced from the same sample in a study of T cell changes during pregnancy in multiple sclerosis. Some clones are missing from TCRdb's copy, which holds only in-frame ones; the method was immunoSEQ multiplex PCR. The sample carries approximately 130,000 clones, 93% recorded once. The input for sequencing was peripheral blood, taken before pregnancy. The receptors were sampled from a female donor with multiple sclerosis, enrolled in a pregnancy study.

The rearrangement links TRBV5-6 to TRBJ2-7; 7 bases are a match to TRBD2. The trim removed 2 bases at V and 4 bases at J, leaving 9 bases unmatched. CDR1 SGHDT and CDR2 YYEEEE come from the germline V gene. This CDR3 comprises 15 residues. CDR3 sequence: CASSFRGVGFYEQYF. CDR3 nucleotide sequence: TGTGCCAGCAGCTTTCGGGGGGTGGGGTTTTACGAGCAGTACTTC. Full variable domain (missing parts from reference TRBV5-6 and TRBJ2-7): DAGVTQSPTHLIKTRGQQVTLRCSPKSGHDTVSWYQQALGQGPQFIFQYYEEEERQRGNFPDRFSGHQFPNYSSELNVNALLLGDSALYLCASSFRGVGFYEQYFGPGTRLTVT.

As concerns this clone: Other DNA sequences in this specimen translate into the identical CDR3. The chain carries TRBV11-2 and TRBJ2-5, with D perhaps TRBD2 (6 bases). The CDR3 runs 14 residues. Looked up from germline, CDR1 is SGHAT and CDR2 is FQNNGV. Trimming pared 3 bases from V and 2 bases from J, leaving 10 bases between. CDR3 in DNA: TGTGCCAGCAGCTTGGGGGGACCGCAAGAGACCCAGTACTTC. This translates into CASSLGGPQETQYF.

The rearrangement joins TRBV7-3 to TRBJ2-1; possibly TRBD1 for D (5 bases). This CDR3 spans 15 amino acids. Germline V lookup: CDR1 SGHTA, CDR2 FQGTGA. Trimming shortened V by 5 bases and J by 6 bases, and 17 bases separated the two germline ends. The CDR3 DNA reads TGTGCCAGCAGCCCCGTCGTTCAGGGTGCCAATGAGCAGTTCTTC. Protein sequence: CASSPVVQGANEQFF.

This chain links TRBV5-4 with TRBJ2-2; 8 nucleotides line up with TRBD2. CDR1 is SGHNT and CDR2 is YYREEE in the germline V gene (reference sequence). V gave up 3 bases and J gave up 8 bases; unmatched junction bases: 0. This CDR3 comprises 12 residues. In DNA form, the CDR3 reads TGTGCCAGCAGCTCTAGCGGGGGGGAGCTGTTTTTT. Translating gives CASSSSGGELFF.

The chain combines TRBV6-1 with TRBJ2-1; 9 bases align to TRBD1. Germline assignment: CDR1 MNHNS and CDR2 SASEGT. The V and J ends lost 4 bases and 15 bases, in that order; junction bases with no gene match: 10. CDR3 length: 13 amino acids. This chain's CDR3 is CASSAERGQGGFF. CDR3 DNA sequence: TGTGCCAGCAGTGCTGAGAGGGGACAGGGTGGGTTCTTC.

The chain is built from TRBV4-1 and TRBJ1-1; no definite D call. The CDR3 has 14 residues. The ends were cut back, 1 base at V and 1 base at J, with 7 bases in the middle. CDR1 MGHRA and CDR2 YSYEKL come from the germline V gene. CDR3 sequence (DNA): TGCGCCAGCAGCCAAGTAGGAGGGAACACTGAAGCTTTCTTT. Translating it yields CASSQVGGNTEAFF.

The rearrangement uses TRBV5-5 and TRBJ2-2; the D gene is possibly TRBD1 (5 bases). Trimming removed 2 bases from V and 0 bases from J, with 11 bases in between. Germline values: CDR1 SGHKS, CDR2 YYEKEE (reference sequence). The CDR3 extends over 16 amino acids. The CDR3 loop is CASSFAAGTNTGELFF. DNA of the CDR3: TGTGCCAGCAGCTTTGCGGCAGGGACGAACACCGGGGAGCTGTTTTTT.

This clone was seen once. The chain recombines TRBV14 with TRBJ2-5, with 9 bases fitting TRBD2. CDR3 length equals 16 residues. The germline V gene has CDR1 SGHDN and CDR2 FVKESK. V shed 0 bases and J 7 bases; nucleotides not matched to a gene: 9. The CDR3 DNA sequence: TGTGCCAGCAGCCAAGATCCGGGACTAGCCACCAGGACCCAGTACTTC. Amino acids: CASSQDPGLATRTQYF. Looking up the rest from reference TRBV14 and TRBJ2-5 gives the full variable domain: EAGVTQFPSHSVIEKGQTVTLRCDPISGHDNLYWYRRVMGKEIKFLLHFVKESKQDESGMPNNRFLAERTGGTYSTLKVQPAELEDSGVYFCASSQDPGLATRTQYFGPGTRLLVL.

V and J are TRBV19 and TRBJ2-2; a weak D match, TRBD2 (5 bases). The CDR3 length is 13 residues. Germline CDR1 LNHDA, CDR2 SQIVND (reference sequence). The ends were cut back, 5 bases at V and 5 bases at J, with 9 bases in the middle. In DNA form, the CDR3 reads TGTGCCAGTAGTGTCCGGGGAACCGGGGAGCTGTTTTTT. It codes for CASSVRGTGELFF.

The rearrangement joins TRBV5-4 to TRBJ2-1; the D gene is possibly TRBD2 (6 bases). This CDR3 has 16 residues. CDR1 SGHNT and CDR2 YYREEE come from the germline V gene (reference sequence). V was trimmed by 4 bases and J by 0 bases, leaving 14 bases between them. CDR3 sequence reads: CASSTGGDSSYNEQFF. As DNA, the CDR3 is TGTGCCAGCAGCACCGGAGGGGACTCCTCCTACAATGAGCAGTTCTTC.

CDR3 nucleotides: TGTGCCAGCAGCTTAGGACAGACCGGGGAGCTGTTTTTT. Translating gives CASSLGQTGELFF. V gene TRBV9 combines with J gene TRBJ2-2, with D perhaps matching TRBD1 (6 bases). This CDR3 spans 13 amino acids. Germline CDR1 is SGDLS and CDR2 is YYNGEE. Between the trimmed V and J ends, which lost 4 bases and 5 bases, there was a span of 9 bases.

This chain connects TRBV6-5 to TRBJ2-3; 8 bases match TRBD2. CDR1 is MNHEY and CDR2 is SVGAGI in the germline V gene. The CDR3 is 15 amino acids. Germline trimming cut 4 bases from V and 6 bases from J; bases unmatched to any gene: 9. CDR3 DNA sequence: TGTGCCAGCAGTTCCCCCCCGGGAGGGAGGGATACGCAGTATTTT. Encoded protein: CASSSPPGGRDTQYF.

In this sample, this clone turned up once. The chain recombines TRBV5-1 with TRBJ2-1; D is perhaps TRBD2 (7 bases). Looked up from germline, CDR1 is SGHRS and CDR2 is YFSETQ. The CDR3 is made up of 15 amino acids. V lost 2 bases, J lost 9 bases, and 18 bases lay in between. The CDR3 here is CASSLPGRGGGEQFF. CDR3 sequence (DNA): TGCGCCAGCAGCTTACCGGGACGAGGGGGGGGTGAGCAGTTCTTC.

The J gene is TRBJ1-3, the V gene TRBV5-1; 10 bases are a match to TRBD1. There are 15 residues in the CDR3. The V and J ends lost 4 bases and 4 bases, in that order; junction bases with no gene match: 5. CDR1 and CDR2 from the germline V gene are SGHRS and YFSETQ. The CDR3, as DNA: TGCGCCAGCAGCCAAAGACAGGGGGCCGGAAACACCATATATTTT. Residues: CASSQRQGAGNTIYF. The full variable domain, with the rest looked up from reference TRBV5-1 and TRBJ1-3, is KAGVTQTPRYLIKTRGQQVTLSCSPISGHRSVSWYQQTPGQGLQFLFEYFSETQRNKGNFPGRFSGRQFSNSRSEMNVSTLELGDSALYLCASSQRQGAGNTIYFGEGSWLTVV.

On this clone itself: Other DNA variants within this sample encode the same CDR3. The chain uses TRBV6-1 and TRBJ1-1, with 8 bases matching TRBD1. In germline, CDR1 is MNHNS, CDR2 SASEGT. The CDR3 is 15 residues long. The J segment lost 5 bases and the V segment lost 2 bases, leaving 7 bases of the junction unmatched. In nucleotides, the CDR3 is TGTGCCAGCAGTGAATCAACAGGGGGGGGGACTGAAGCTTTCTTT. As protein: CASSESTGGGTEAFF.

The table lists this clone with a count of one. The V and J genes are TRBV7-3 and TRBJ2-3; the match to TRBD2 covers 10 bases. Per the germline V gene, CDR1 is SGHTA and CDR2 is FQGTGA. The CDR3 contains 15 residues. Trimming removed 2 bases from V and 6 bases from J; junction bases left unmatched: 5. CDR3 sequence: CASSLGLAEGDTQYF. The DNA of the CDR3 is TGTGCCAGCAGCTTAGGACTAGCGGAAGGGGATACGCAGTATTTT.

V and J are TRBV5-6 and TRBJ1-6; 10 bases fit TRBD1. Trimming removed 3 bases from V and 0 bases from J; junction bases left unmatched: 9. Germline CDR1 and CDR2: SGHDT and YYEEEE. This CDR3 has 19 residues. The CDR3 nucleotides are TGTGCCAGCAGCTCGATACGGACAGGGGGAAACTCCTATAATTCACCCCTCCACTTT. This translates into CASSSIRTGGNSYNSPLHF.

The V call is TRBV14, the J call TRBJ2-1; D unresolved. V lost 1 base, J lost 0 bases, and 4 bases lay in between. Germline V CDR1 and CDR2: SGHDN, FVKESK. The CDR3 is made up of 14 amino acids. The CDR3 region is CASSQVSSYNEQFF. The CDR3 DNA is TGTGCCAGCAGCCAAGTGAGCTCCTACAATGAGCAGTTCTTC.

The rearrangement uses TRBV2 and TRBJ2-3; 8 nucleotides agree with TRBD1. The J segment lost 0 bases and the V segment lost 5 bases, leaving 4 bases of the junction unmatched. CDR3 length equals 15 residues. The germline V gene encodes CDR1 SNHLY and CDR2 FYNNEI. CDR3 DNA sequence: TGTGCCAGCAGTTACGGACAGGGTAGCACAGATACGCAGTATTTT. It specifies CASSYGQGSTDTQYF.

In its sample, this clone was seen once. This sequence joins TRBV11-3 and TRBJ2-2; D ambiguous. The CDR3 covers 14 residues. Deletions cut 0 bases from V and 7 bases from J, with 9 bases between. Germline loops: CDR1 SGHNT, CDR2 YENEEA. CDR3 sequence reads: CASSLDGGIGELFF. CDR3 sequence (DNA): TGTGCCAGCAGCTTAGACGGCGGAATCGGGGAGCTGTTTTTT.

This CDR3 reads CASSVGLAGVGNTGELFF. The CDR3 nucleotides read TGTGCCAGCAGCGTGGGACTAGCGGGAGTGGGGAACACCGGGGAGCTGTTTTTT. The chain carries TRBV9 and TRBJ2-2, with 14 bases lining up with TRBD2. The CDR3 spans 18 residues. J lost 1 base, V lost 2 bases, and 4 bases had no gene match. CDR1 is SGDLS, CDR2 YYNGEE, per germline. The complete variable domain, with remaining parts taken from reference TRBV9 and TRBJ2-2, reads DSGVTQTPKHLITATGQRVTLRCSPRSGDLSVYWYQQSLDQGLQFLIQYYNGEERAKGNILERFSAQQFPDLHSELNLSSLELGDSALYFCASSVGLAGVGNTGELFFGEGSRLTVL.

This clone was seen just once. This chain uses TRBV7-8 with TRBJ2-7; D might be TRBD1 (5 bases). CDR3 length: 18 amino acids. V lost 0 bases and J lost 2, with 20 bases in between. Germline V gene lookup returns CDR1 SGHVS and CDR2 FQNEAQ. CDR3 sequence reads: CASSLASFTGPSTYEQYF. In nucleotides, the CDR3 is TGTGCCAGCAGCTTAGCTTCATTCACAGGCCCGTCTACCTACGAGCAGTACTTC.

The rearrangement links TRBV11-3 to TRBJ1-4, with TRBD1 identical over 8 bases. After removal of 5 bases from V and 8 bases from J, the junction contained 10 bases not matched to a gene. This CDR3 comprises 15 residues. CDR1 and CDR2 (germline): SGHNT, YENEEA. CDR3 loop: CASSRTGKRGEKLFF. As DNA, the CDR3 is TGTGCCAGCAGCCGGACAGGGAAACGGGGCGAAAAACTGTTTTTT.

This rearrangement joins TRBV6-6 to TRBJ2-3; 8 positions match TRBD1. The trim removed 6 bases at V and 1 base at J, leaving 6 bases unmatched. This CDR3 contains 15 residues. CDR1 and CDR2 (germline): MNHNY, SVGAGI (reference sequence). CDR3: CASRPGQGGTDTQYF. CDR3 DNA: TGTGCCAGCAGGCCCGGACAGGGAGGCACAGATACGCAGTATTTT.

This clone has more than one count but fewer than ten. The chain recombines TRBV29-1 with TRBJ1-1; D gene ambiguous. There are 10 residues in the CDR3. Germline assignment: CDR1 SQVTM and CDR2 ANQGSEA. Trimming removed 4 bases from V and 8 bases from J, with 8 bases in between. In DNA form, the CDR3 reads TGCAGCGTTGGAGGGATAGAAGCTTTCTTT. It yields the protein CSVGGIEAFF.

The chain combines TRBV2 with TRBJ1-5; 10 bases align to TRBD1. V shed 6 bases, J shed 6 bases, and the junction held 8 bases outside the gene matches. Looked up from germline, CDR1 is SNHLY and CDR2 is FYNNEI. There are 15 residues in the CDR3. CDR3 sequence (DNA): TGTGCCAGCAGCCCCAAGGACAGGGGGGGTCAGCCCCAGCATTTT. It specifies CASSPKDRGGQPQHF.

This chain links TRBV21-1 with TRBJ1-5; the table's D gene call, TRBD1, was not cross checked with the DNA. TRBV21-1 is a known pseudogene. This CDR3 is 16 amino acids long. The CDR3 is CASRDRDKDSNQPQHF. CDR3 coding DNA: TGTGCCAGCAGGGACCGGGACAAGGATAGCAATCAGCCCCAGCATTTT.